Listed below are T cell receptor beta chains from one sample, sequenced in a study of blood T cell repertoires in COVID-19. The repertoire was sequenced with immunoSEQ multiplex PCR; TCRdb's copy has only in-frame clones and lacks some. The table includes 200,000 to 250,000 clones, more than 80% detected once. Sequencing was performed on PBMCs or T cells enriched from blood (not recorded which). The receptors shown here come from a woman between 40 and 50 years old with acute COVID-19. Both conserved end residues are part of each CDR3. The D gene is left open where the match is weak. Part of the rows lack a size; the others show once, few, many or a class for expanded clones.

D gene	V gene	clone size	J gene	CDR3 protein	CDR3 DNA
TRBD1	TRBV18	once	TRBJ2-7	CASSPTGTGTYEQYF	TGTGCCAGCTCGCCCACCGGGACAGGGACCTACGAGCAGTACTTC
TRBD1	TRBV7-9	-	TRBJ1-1	CASSSLGTDNTEAFF	TGTGCCAGCAGCAGCCTCGGGACAGACAACACTGAAGCTTTCTTT
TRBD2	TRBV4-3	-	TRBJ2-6	CASSQDTAGGANVLTF	TGCGCCAGCAGCCAAGATACAGCGGGGGGGGCCAACGTCCTGACTTTC
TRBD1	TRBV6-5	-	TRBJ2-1	CASSHRGLYNEQFF	TGTGCCAGCAGCCACAGGGGGCTCTACAATGAGCAGTTCTTC
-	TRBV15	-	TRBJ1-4	CATSRDFGGEGKLFF	TGTGCCACCAGCAGAGATTTTGGGGGGGAGGGAAAACTGTTTTTT
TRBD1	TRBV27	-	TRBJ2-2	CASGGTGGKNTGELFF	TGTGCCAGCGGAGGGACAGGGGGTAAAAACACCGGGGAGCTGTTTTTT
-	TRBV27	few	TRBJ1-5	CASSFRRGDYQPQHF	TGTGCCAGCAGTTTTAGGAGGGGCGATTATCAGCCCCAGCATTTT
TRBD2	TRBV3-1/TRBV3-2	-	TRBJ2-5	CASTRGGQETQYF	TGTGCCAGCACCCGGGGGGGTCAAGAGACCCAGTACTTC
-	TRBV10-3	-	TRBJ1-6	CAINGGASSPLHF	TGTGCCATCAATGGGGGGGCGAGCTCACCCCTCCACTTT
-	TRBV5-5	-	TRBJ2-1	CASSLKGGSNEQFF	TGTGCCAGCAGCTTGAAGGGGGGGTCGAATGAGCAGTTCTTC
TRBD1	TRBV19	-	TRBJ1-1	CASAQGGNTEAFF	TGTGCCAGTGCACAGGGGGGGAACACTGAAGCTTTCTTT
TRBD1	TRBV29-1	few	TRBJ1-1	CSVVIGTGIVSNTEAFF	TGCAGCGTTGTAATCGGGACAGGGATTGTTTCGAACACTGAAGCTTTCTTT
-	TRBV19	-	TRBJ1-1	CASYVRTEAFF	TGTGCCAGTTATGTGAGGACTGAAGCTTTCTTT
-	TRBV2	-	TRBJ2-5	CASRAGLYKETQYF	TGTGCCAGCAGGGCGGGACTTTATAAAGAGACCCAGTACTTC
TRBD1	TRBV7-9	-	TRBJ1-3	CASSQPQGAGNTIYF	TGTGCCAGCAGCCAGCCACAGGGGGCTGGAAACACCATATATTTT
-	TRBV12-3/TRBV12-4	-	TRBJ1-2	CASNLDGYGYIF	TGTGCCAGCAACCTAGATGGCTATGGCTACATCTTC
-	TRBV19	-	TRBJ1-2	CASTPAGWGRVQYGYTF	TGTGCCAGTACCCCCGCGGGGTGGGGTCGCGTTCAATATGGCTACACCTTC
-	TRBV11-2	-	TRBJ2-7	CASSLDDRYRSYEQYF	TGTGCCAGCAGCTTAGATGATCGGTACAGATCCTACGAGCAGTACTTC